This T cell receptor beta chain was sequenced in a study of CD8 T cells in Susac syndrome. The T cells that were sequenced for TCR beta were CD8+ and CD4+ cells from blood. After extraction with the RNeasy kit, 0.5 to 1 ug of the RNA was reverse transcribed using random hexamers. TCRdb independently ran MiXCR on the immunoSEQ multiplex PCR reads; one entry per CDR3 protein. The sample includes 250,000 to 300,000 distinct CDR3 sequences, 85% of them seen just once. The CDR3 is made up of 15 amino acids. Trimming took 2 bases from V and 3 from J, leaving 13 bases between them. From germline, CDR1 is MNHEY and CDR2 SVGAGI.

The chain joins TRBV6-5 to TRBJ1-1; no clear D gene. The source is a human donor with multiple sclerosis. Sequencing was carried out using CD8+ T cells from PBMCs. As DNA, the CDR3 is TGTGCCAGCAGTTACAAAGACCTACCCTACACTGAAGCTTTCTTT. Its translation: CASSYKDLPYTEAFF.